This TCR beta chain was profiled in a study of cytomegalovirus exposure and HLA in healthy donors. There are 14 residues in the CDR3. The V end lost 0 bases, the J end lost 2 bases, and 7 bases lay between the germline ends. Germline V CDR1 and CDR2: SGHDT, YYEEEE. In regard to this clone: Its antigen is still unknown.

Study-wide points: The records held CMV serostatus as the only immune exposure information. DRB1 showed the most TCR associations and HLA-C the fewest in a later analysis, as rates varied by HLA locus. HLA allele associations emerged for under 20,000 TCR beta sequences in a later analysis, at 0.05 false discovery rate.

Primers included in the PCR were 60 Vbeta and 13 Jbeta primers. The method was immunoSEQ multiplex PCR; TCRdb's version includes in-frame clones alone and lacks a portion of them. This table has some 170,000 clones, about 9.4% appearing once. The sample was PBMCs. This chain links TRBV5-6 with TRBJ2-3; D not resolved. The receptor's source is a woman aged 25 to 39 in good health and CMV-seropositive. CDR3 amino acids: CASSLGAFTDTQYF. In DNA form, the CDR3 reads TGTGCCAGCAGCTTGGGTGCGTTCACAGATACGCAGTATTTT.